The clone carrying this T cell receptor beta chain was recorded a few times. The target antigen is unknown. PCR employed 60 Vbeta and 13 Jbeta primers. Clones were read by immunoSEQ multiplex PCR, and TCRdb kept only the in-frame ones, dropping some. This sample has tens of thousands of clones, with around 62% found just once. The V and J ends lost 0 bases and 2 bases, in that order; junction bases with no gene match: 1. The CDR3 is 15 amino acids. Looked up from germline, CDR1 is SGDLS and CDR2 is YYNGEE. The data derive from a study of cytomegalovirus exposure and HLA in healthy donors. Whole-study results and caveats: Most TCR beta V segments were productive about 87% or about 30% of the time in an earlier analysis.

The chain employs TRBV9 and TRBJ2-2; TRBD1 aligns across 7 bases. The receptor was isolated from a human donor in good health. Sequencing was carried out using PBMCs. CDR3 DNA: TGTGCCAGCAGCGTAGGGGACAGAAACACCGGGGAGCTGTTTTTT. Translating it yields CASSVGDRNTGELFF.